This T cell receptor (beta chain) was recovered during a study of response to subunit inactivated influenza vaccine. Notes on the study in general: Only a handful of new T cells, the authors suggested, are recruited with each seasonal influenza vaccination.

Via MiXCR, TCRdb re-called the RT-PCR reads, giving one row per CDR3 protein. The repertoire holds around 710,000 distinct CDR3 sequences, approximately 13% seen once, with roughly 6.4% in the top ten. Germline V gene sequence: CDR1 KGHSH, CDR2 LQKENI. V was clipped by 2 bases and J by 5 bases, with 9 bases between them. This CDR3 has 13 residues. This clonotype was found a few times. Its specificity is not known. This chain connects TRBV18 to TRBJ2-5; D gene ambiguous. Specimen: PBMCs from blood, collected around 15 days before vaccination. This clonotype was sampled from a man aged 50-60 years who received an inactivated influenza vaccine. The CDR3 is CASSPTVAETQYF. In nucleotides, the CDR3 is TGTGCCAGCTCACCAACAGTTGCCGAGACCCAGTACTTC.